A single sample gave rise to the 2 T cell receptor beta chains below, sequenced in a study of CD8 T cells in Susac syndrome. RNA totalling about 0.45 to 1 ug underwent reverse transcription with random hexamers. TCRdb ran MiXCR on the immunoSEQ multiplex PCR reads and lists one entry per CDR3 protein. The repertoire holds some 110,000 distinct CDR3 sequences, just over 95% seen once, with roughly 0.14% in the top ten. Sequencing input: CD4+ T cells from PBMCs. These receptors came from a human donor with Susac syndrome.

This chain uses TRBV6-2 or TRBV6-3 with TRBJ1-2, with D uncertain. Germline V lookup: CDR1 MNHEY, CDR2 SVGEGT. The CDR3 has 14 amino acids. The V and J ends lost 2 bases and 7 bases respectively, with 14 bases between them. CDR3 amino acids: CASSYEDRGSGYTF. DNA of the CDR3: TGTGCCAGCAGTTACGAGGACCGAGGGAGTGGCTACACCTTC.

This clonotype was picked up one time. The CDR3 spells CSAGGTGTDTQYF. CDR3 sequence (DNA): TGCAGTGCTGGGGGGACAGGGACAGATACGCAGTATTTT. The chain joins TRBV20-1 to TRBJ2-3, with 9 bases aligning to TRBD1. The CDR3 length is 13 residues. V trimming: 5 bases; J trimming: 3 bases; junction bases outside the gene matches: 3. Germline V gene data show CDR1 as DFQATT and CDR2 as SNEGSKA (reference sequence).